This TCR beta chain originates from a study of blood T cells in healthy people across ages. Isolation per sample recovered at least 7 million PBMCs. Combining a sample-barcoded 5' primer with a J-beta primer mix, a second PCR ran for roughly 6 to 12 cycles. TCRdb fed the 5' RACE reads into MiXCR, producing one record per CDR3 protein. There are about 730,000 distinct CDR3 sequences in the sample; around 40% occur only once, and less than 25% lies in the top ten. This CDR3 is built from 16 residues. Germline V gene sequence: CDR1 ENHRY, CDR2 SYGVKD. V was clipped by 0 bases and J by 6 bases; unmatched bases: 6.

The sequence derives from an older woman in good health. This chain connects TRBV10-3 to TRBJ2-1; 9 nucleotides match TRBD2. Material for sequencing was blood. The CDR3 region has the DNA TGTGCCATCAGTGAGTCTGGCGGGGGGGCCGTCAATGAGCAGTTCTTC. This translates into CAISESGGGAVNEQFF.